A selection of T cell receptor beta chains follows, all from one sample in a study of CD8+ T cells in alopecia areata. The table came from immunoSEQ multiplex PCR; TCRdb's copy has only in-frame clones and leaves some out. The sample includes approximately 100,000 clones, under 45% of them seen just once. What was sequenced was CD4+ T cells sorted from blood. The receptors come from a human donor with alopecia areata. Both conserved end residues are part of each CDR3. D genes are given only for firm matches. Not every row has a clone size; where given, it reads once, few, many or a size class.

abundance	j_gene	v_gene	d_gene	CDR3nt	CDR3aa
few	TRBJ2-5	TRBV29-1	-	TGCAGCGTTGGGGTGGGCCAAGAGACCCAGTACTTC	CSVGVGQETQYF
-	TRBJ2-1	TRBV11-2	TRBD1	TGTGCCAGCAGCTTAGGGGGGACAGGTCATGAGCAGTTCTTC	CASSLGGTGHEQFF
-	TRBJ2-1	TRBV13	TRBD2	TGTGCCAGCAGCTCGACAACCGGGACTAGCGGGCGTAAGCAGTTCTTC	CASSSTTGTSGRKQFF
few	TRBJ2-7	TRBV29-1	-	TGCAGCGTTGTAAGTCCGGCGGTAGGCTACGAGCAGTACTTC	CSVVSPAVGYEQYF
-	TRBJ1-1	TRBV29-1	-	TGCAGCGTGCAGACAGTACGGGCCACTGAAGCTTTCTTT	CSVQTVRATEAFF
-	TRBJ1-1	TRBV29-1	-	TGCAGCGTTGGGCCGGGTAGGCAGGGAAACACTGAAGCTTTCTTT	CSVGPGRQGNTEAFF
-	TRBJ1-5	TRBV11-2	-	TGTGCCAGCAGCTTAGATGGGGGACTCAATCAGCCCCAGCATTTT	CASSLDGGLNQPQHF
-	TRBJ1-5	TRBV5-6	-	TGTGCCAGCAGCTTACAGGGACCTTATCAGCCCCAGCATTTT	CASSLQGPYQPQHF
-	TRBJ1-1	TRBV7-9	-	TGTGCCAGCAGCCTAACAGGGAAGAACACTGAAGCTTTCTTT	CASSLTGKNTEAFF
once	TRBJ2-7	TRBV30	-	TGTGCCTGGGACGTAACCGGCTACGAGCAGTACTTC	CAWDVTGYEQYF
-	TRBJ1-5	TRBV30	-	TGTGCCTGGGCCCGGGACAATAGGCGGCCCCAGCATTTT	CAWARDNRRPQHF
many	TRBJ1-2	TRBV19	TRBD1	TGTGCCAGTAGTACGGGACAGGGATATGGCTACACCTTC	CASSTGQGYGYTF
-	TRBJ2-1	TRBV11-2	-	TGTGCCAGCAGCTTAGATAACAGAAAACAGTTCTTC	CASSLDNRKQFF
few	TRBJ1-1	TRBV28	-	TGTGCCAGCAGGCCGACAGTCACTGAAGCTTTCTTT	CASRPTVTEAFF
-	TRBJ2-7	TRBV28	TRBD2	TGTGCCAGCAGTGTAGCGGGAGCAAGGTACGAGCAGTACTTC	CASSVAGARYEQYF
-	TRBJ2-3	TRBV6-5	-	TGTGCCAGCAGTTCGGACTGGGGCGATACGCAGTATTTT	CASSSDWGDTQYF
-	TRBJ2-6	TRBV29-1	TRBD1	TGCAGCGTTTACCTAGAACAGGGGGCAAACGTCCTGACTTTC	CSVYLEQGANVLTF
-	TRBJ1-2	TRBV2	-	TGTGCCAGCGGCACAACGTATGGCTACACCTTC	CASGTTYGYTF
-	TRBJ2-5	TRBV28	-	TGTGCCAGCAGTCGTAACTGGACACCCCAAGAGACCCAGTACTTC	CASSRNWTPQETQYF
few	TRBJ2-7	TRBV7-2	TRBD2	TGTGCCAGCAGCTTAGGTAGCGGGCCCATGGTGCAGTACTTC	CASSLGSGPMVQYF
-	TRBJ2-1	TRBV30	-	TGTGCCTGGAGAGGGACCGAGCGAGAGCAGTTCTTC	CAWRGTEREQFF
-	TRBJ1-2	TRBV20-1	-	TGCAGTGCTTTCACTAACTATGGCTACACCTTC	CSAFTNYGYTF
-	TRBJ1-2	TRBV28	TRBD1	TGTGCCCTGAACCGGGACAGGAGCGCCTATGGCTACACCTTC	CALNRDRSAYGYTF
-	TRBJ1-1	TRBV29-1	-	TGCAGCGTTGAAGGGTGGGGGAACACTGAAGCTTTCTTT	CSVEGWGNTEAFF
-	TRBJ2-5	TRBV7-8	-	TGTGCCAGCAGCCCATGGACTGAAGAGACCCAGTACTTC	CASSPWTEETQYF
-	TRBJ2-7	TRBV29-1	-	TGCAGCGTGGGCCGGGCTCCCAACTACGAGCAGTACTTC	CSVGRAPNYEQYF
-	TRBJ2-1	TRBV29-1	-	TGCAGCGTTGGGGTCAATGAGCAGTTCTTC	CSVGVNEQFF
-	TRBJ1-1	TRBV29-1	-	TGCAGCGTTCAATGGAGGGGGAACACTGAAGCTTTCTTT	CSVQWRGNTEAFF
-	TRBJ2-3	TRBV30	TRBD1	TGTGCCTGGAGTGGCCTATCGACAGGGTCGCAGTATTTT	CAWSGLSTGSQYF
few	TRBJ2-5	TRBV29-1	-	TGCAGCGTTGCAGAACAGAAGGAGACCCAGTACTTC	CSVAEQKETQYF
-	TRBJ2-5	TRBV13	-	TGTGCCAGCAGCTTCGGCCCTCAAGAGACCCAGTACTTC	CASSFGPQETQYF
-	TRBJ2-7	TRBV12-5	-	TGTGCTAGTGGCCTAGGACAGCCCTACGAGCAGTACTTC	CASGLGQPYEQYF
-	TRBJ1-1	TRBV7-9	-	TGTGCCAGCAGCCCCACCGACGGTTTAGGCGAAGCTTTCTTT	CASSPTDGLGEAFF
-	TRBJ2-2	TRBV29-1	-	TGCAGCGTTGGTGTCAGGGAGTACACCGGGGAGCTGTTTTTT	CSVGVREYTGELFF
-	TRBJ2-3	TRBV30	-	TGTGCCTGGAGTGTAGGGGGGCCCACAGATACGCAGTATTTT	CAWSVGGPTDTQYF
-	TRBJ2-1	TRBV29-1	-	TGCAGCGCAGTGCGGCCCAAGGCCTACAATGAGCAGTTCTTC	CSAVRPKAYNEQFF
-	TRBJ2-5	TRBV28	-	TGTGCCAGCCAAGACCAAGAGACCCAGTACTTC	CASQDQETQYF
-	TRBJ2-5	TRBV30	TRBD1	TGTGCCTTTGGACAGGGGGCAACCCAGTACTTC	CAFGQGATQYF
-	TRBJ2-1	TRBV7-8	-	TGTGCCAGCAGCCCGGGCCACCTCAATGAGCAGTTCTTC	CASSPGHLNEQFF
-	TRBJ2-5	TRBV29-1	TRBD2	TGCAGCATATCCTCGGGAGGCGGGGAGACCCAGTACTTC	CSISSGGGETQYF
few	TRBJ2-1	TRBV29-1	-	TGCAGCCACCTAACTAGCTCCTACAATGAGCAGTTCTTC	CSHLTSSYNEQFF
-	TRBJ2-7	TRBV29-1	-	TGCAGCGTTGCGTATCCCGGGAACCTCTACGAGCAGTACTTC	CSVAYPGNLYEQYF
-	TRBJ1-2	TRBV29-1	-	TGCAGCGTTGAGGACAGCCGGGGGAGCTACACCTTC	CSVEDSRGSYTF